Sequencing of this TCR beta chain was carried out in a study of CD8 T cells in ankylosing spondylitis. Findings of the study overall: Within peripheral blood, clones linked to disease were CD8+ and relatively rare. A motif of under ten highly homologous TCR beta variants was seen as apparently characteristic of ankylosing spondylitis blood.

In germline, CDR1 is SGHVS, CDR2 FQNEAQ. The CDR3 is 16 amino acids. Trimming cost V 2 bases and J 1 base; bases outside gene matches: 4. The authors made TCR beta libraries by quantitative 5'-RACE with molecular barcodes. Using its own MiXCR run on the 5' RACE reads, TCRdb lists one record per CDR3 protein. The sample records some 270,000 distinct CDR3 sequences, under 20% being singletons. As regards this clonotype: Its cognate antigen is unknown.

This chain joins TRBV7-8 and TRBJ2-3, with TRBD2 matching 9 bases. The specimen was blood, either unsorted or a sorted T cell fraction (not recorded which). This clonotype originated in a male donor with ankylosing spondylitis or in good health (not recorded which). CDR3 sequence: CASSLLAGGRTDTQYF. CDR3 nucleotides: TGTGCCAGCAGCTTATTGGCGGGAGGGCGCACAGATACGCAGTATTTT.